The 6 T cell receptor beta chains presented below share a single source sample, sequenced in a study of cytomegalovirus exposure and HLA in healthy donors. The PCR ran on 60 Vbeta and 13 Jbeta primers. Profiled with immunoSEQ multiplex PCR; TCRdb holds only in-frame clones, not every one. The sample lists under 150,000 clones; around three quarters were seen once. Material for sequencing was PBMCs. The receptors were gathered from a man aged 40-49 years in good health and CMV-seropositive.

The rearrangement links TRBV30 to TRBJ1-1; D not certain. The CDR3 is made up of 13 amino acids. Trimming stripped 2 bases from V and 3 bases from J, with 10 bases between. CDR1 GTSNPN and CDR2 SVGIG come from the germline V gene (reference sequence). The CDR3 bases are TGTGCCTGGAGTACGTCGGAGGACACTGAAGCTTTCTTT. Encoded protein: CAWSTSEDTEAFF. Supplemented by reference TRBV30 and TRBJ1-1, the full variable domain reads SQTIHQWPATLVQPVGSPLSLECTVEGTSNPNLYWYRQAAGRGLQLLFYSVGIGQISSEVPQNLSASRPQDRQFILSSKKLLLSDSGFYLCAWSTSEDTEAFFGQGTRLTVV.

The CDR3 DNA reads TGTGCCAGCAGTCCCGGGACAGGAGTCCGGGTGTTTTTT. Its translation: CASSPGTGVRVFF. The V call is TRBV28, the J call TRBJ1-4; 8 bases line up with TRBD1. The CDR3 extends over 13 amino acids. Germline trimming cut 5 bases from V and 15 bases from J; bases unmatched to any gene: 11. The germline V gene has CDR1 MDHEN and CDR2 SYDVKM.

In DNA, the CDR3 is TGTGCCAGCAGCCCCGAGGGAGGGGGAGCCTATGGCTACACCTTC. This encodes CASSPEGGGAYGYTF. The chain combines TRBV7-2 with TRBJ1-2; perhaps TRBD1 as D (6 bases). The CDR3 spans 15 residues. The V gene lost 5 bases and the J gene lost 4 bases, with 17 bases spanning the gap. CDR1 and CDR2 (germline): SGHTA, FQGNSA.

This sequence joins TRBV6-1 and TRBJ1-2; D might be TRBD1 (5 bases). Germline V gene sequence: CDR1 MNHNS, CDR2 SASEGT. There are 11 residues in the CDR3. Written as DNA, the CDR3 is TGTGTTACACAGGATAACTATGGCTACACCTTC. This gives the protein CVTQDNYGYTF.

The CDR3: CASRTGPSTDTQYF. As DNA, the CDR3 is TGTGCCAGCAGGACAGGTCCTAGCACAGATACGCAGTATTTT. The chain combines TRBV2 with TRBJ2-3; the D gene is possibly TRBD1 (6 bases). The CDR3 is 14 residues long. With 6 bases removed from V and 0 bases from J, the gap between germline ends came to 10 bases. The V gene's germline CDR1 is SNHLY and CDR2 FYNNEI.

DNA of the CDR3: TGTGCCTGGGGCAGGCAGAGTAGGGGCTACACCTTC. It is translated as CAWGRQSRGYTF. V and J are TRBV30 and TRBJ1-2; D gene unclear. CDR1 is GTSNPN and CDR2 is SVGIG in the germline V gene (reference sequence). Deletions cut 5 bases from V and 8 bases from J, with 15 bases between. CDR3 length: 12 residues.